This TCR beta chain was recorded in a study of shared clonotypes between healthy human individuals. Genomic DNA of each subset was evenly split across several immunoSEQ plates. Generated by immunoSEQ multiplex PCR, the TCRdb table keeps only in-frame clones and is missing some. The repertoire holds just over 2,000,000 clones, with about 94% as singletons. CD45RO negativity and positive selection for CCR7 defined naive CD8 cells, a population that excluded terminally differentiated effector memory CD45RA+ cells. Germline assignment: CDR1 LGHNT and CDR2 FRNRAP. The CDR3 extends over 15 amino acids. V lost 3 bases and J lost 8; bases outside the gene matches: 10.

The rearrangement uses TRBV12-5 and TRBJ2-1; 7 bases are a match to TRBD2. Material for sequencing was naive CD8+ T cells sorted from blood. The receptor was derived from a man aged 18 to 29 in good health. CDR3 nucleotide sequence: TGTGCTAGTGGTTTCGGGAGGCAAAGACACGATGAGCAGTTCTTC. This codes for CASGFGRQRHDEQFF.